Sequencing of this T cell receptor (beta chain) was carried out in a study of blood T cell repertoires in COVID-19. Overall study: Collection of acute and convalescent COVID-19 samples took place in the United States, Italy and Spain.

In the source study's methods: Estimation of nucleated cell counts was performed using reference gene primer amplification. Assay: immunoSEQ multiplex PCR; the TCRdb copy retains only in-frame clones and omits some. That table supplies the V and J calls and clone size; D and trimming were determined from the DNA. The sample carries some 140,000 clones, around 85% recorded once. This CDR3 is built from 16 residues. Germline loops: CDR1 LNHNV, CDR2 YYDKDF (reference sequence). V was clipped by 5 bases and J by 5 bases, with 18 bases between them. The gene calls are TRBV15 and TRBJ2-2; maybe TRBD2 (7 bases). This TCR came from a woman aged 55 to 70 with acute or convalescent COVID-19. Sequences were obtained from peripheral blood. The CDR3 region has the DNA TGTGCCACCAGCCCGCGAGGGGGGGCCATGACCGGGGAGCTGTTTTTT. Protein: CATSPRGGAMTGELFF.